Below, one T cell receptor (beta chain) is given with its context. This clonotype was seen more than once but under ten times. Its antigen has not been determined. No clone much larger than this one lies a single base away; base qualities are absent. The sample's time point, from its label and the paper: patch test 1, 2 weeks after DPC sensitization. Reading the label with the study, this specimen's treatment or condition is: therapeutic diphenylcyclopropenone sensitization with weekly scalp DPC. At every patch-test visit, the blood draw took place before the patch test was put on. Patients were considered eligible if aged 18 to 70, diagnosed with alopecia and deemed suitable for DPC therapy, and patients were excluded if pregnant. Total RNA was extracted from unfractionated whole blood collected in Tempus Blood RNA tubes. V is cut by 2 bases and J by 4 bases, and the space between the germline ends is 10 bases. The germline V gene sets CDR1 to SGHTA and CDR2 to FQGNSA. Including cysteine and phenylalanine, the CDR3 has 14 amino acids. Here the CDR3 DNA is all that survives: 42 bases in frame from base 1.

The data derive from a study of human T cells and chemical hapten exposure (dated by TCRdb to about 2021). The study in broad terms: For sensitization, 2% DPC in acetone was applied to a roughly 2 cm by roughly 2 cm area of upper inner arm skin. Throughout the study period of around 24 weeks, patients also received therapeutic DPC doses to the scalp every week. Patch tests used Finn chambers with 0.01% DPC on the upper back, scored after 6 days by International Contact Dermatitis Research Group standards. Alopecia areata with under or over 50% scalp involvement, alopecia totalis and alopecia universalis were represented in the patient cohort, which was mostly female. Libraries were combined into a pool for sequencing, and differences in TCR yield between samples came mainly from small differences in library volumes within the pool. In alopecia patients, the study followed how the peripheral blood TCR repertoire changed in vivo over primary and secondary sensitization to diphenylcyclopropenone (DPC), a hapten. Blood samples were taken from patients before sensitization (week 0) and at 2, 6 and about 24 weeks after DPC sensitization. For TCR sequencing, blood came from twenty-nine alopecia patients at anywhere from one to four time points (pre-sensitization, 2, 6 and 24 weeks). What the authors observed across the whole study: The number of TCRs above 1 in 1000 frequency did not change with DPC sensitization; there was no evidence of global repertoire structure alterations. Because every patient had alopecia, a presumed autoimmune disease, the patients' immune response might differ from that of healthy individuals. Patch test score was positively correlated with the number of PT1 expanded TCRs, with significance at thresholds 8, 16 and 32 but not at 4. After repeated subsampling, the strength of the expansion versus patch-test correlation and the threshold at which it became significant changed. Expanded TCRs formed significantly more large CDR3 similarity clusters than pre-sensitization or healthy control sets, consistent with antigen-driven responses.

Library generation was performed with RACE. Sequencing was performed on a NextSeq 500. During library preparation, unique molecular identifiers were attached to individual cDNA molecules so that TCRs could be counted quantitatively and reproducibly. From each blood RNA sample, both TCR alpha and TCR beta chains were sequenced. On the study's bioinformatics: A median of about 89,000 TCRs per sample was observed, with a range of about 20,000 to 750,000. V, J and CDR3 annotation of the TCR reads was carried out using the Decombinator software suite. For the PS versus PT1 abundance plots, all samples were subsampled to the same number of TCRs (28,000). TCRs were defined as expanded if absent before sensitization and observed at least eight times at the 2-week time point. The raw public reads went through TCRdb reprocessing: fastp at Q25, MiXCR clone calling, in-frame beta chains kept. Every distinct CDR3 protein forms one entry, paired with its most common genes and DNA. The V and J calls were not made by the authors but by TCRdb's processing. Present in this sample are 150,000 to 200,000 distinct CDR3 sequences, about 14% of which were seen just once. 1.5% to 2% of the sample is taken by the ten largest.

Here the sequenced sample was whole blood, taken in connection with sensitization to the hapten diphenylcyclopropenone (DPC). Recombination joined TRBV7-2 with TRBJ2-3, and possibly TRBD2, on 5 matching bases. The sequence derives from a young woman with alopecia areata. Some clones in this sample may be carry-over from other donors' samples. The nucleotide sequence is TGTGCCAGCAGCTTACTAGCTTTGTCAGATACGCAGTATTTT. It translates to CASSLLALSDTQYF.